Listed here is a single T cell receptor (beta chain). Antigen specificity is unknown. The sample originates from a study of shared clonotypes between healthy human individuals. Across the study: The donor pool was made up of a couple of women and a few men aged 18 to 49. CD4 naive and CD4 memory each took three plates per donor, while CD8 naive took two and CD8 memory one. Overall study findings and caveats: Rarefaction revealed incomplete sorted-subset sequencing despite large depth.

For sorted subsets, 150 to 200 ng DNA per replicate equaled tens of thousands of T cell genomes. The assay was immunoSEQ multiplex PCR, and TCRdb's table has in-frame clones only and misses some. The sample lists hundreds of thousands of clones, approximately 96% occurring once. Naive CD8 cells lacked CD45RO, underwent positive selection for CCR7 and left out terminally differentiated effector memory CD45RA+ cells. This receptor was identified in a young woman in good health. The sequenced material came from naive CD8+ T cells sorted from blood.

As DNA, the CDR3 is TGTGCCAGCAGCTTGTCAGGAGACGGTCAGTACTTC. It encodes CASSLSGDGQYF. The genes are TRBV5-6 and TRBJ2-4, with D unresolved. The CDR3 loop spans 12 amino acids. The ends were cut back, 1 base at V and 12 bases at J, with 11 bases in the middle. Germline V CDR1 and CDR2: SGHDT, YYEEEE.